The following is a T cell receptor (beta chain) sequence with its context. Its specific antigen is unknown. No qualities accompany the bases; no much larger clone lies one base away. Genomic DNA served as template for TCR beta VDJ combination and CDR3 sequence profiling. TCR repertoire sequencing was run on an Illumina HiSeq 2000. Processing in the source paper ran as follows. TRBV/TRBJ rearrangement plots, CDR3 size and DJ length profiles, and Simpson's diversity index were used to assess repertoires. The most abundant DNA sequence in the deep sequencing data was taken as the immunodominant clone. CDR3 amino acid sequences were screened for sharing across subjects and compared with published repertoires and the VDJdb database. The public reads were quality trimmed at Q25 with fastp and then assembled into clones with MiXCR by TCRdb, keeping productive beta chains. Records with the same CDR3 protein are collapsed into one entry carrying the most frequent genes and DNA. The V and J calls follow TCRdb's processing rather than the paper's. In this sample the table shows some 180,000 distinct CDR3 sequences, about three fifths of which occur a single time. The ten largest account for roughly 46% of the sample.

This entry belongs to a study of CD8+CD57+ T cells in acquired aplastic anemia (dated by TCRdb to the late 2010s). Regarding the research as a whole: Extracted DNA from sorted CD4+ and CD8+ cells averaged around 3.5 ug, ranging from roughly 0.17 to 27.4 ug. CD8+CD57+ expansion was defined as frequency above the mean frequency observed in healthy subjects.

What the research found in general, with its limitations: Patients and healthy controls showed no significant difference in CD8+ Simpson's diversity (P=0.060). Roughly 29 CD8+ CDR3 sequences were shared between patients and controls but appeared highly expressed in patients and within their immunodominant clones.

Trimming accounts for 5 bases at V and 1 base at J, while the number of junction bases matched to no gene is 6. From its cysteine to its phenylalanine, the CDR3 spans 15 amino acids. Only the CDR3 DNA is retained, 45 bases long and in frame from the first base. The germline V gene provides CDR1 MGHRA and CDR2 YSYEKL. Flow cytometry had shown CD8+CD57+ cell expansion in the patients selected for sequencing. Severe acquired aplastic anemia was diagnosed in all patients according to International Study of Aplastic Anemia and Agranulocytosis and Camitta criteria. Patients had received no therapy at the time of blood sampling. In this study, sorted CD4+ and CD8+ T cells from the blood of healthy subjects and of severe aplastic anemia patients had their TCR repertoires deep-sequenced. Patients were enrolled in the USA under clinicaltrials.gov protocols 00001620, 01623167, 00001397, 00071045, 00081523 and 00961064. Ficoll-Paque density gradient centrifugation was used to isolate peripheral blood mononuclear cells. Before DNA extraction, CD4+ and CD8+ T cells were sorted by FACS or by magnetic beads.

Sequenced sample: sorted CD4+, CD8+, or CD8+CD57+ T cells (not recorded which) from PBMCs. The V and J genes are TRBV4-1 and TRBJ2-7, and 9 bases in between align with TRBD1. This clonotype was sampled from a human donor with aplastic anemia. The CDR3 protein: CASSFGQGSSYEQYF. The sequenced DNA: TGCGCCAGCAGCTTCGGACAGGGGTCGTCCTACGAGCAGTACTTC.